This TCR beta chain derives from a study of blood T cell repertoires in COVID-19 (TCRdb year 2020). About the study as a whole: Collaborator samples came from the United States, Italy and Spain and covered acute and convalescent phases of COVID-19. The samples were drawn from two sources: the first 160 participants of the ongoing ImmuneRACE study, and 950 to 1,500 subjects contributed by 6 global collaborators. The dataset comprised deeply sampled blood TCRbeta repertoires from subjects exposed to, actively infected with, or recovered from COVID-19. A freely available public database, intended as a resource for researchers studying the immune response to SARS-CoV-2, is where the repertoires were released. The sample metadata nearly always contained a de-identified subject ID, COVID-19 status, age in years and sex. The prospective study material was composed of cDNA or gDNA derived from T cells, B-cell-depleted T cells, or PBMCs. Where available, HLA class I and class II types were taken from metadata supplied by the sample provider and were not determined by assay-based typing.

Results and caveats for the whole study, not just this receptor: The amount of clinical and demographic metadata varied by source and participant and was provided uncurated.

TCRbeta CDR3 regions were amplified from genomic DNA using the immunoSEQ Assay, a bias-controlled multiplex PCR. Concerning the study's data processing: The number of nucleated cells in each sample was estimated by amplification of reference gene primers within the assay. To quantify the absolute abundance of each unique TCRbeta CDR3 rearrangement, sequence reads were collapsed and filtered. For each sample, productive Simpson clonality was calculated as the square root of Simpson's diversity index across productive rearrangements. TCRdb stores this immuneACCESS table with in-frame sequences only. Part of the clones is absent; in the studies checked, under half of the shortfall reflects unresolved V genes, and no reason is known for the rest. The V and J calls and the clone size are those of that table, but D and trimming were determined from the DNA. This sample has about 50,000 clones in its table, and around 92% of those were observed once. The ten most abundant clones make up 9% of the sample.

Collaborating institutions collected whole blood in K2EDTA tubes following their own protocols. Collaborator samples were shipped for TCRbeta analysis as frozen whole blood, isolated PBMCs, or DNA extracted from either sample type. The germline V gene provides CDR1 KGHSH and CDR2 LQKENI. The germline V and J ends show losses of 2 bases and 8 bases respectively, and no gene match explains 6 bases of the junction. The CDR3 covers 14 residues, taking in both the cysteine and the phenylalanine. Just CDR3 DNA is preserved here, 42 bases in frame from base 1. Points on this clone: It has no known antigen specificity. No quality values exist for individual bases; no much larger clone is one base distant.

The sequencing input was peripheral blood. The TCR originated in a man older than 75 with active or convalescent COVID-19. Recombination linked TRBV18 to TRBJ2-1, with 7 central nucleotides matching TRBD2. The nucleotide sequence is TGTGCCAGCTCACCAATCTCTCGGGGGGATGAGCAGTTCTTC. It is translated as CASSPISRGDEQFF.